This T cell receptor beta chain was captured by sequencing in a study of blood T cell repertoires in COVID-19 (dated by TCRdb to 2018 to 2021). Describing the broader study: Samples from collaborators originated in the United States, Italy and Spain and spanned both the acute and convalescent phases of COVID-19. Sample metadata almost always included a de-identified subject ID, COVID-19 status, age in years and sex. The repertoires were released in a freely available public database intended as a resource for research on the immune response to SARS-CoV-2. Subjects who had been exposed to COVID-19, were actively infected with it, or had recovered from it provided the deeply sampled blood TCRbeta repertoires that made up the dataset. The material from the prospective study consisted of cDNA or gDNA derived from T cells, B-cell-depleted T cells, or PBMCs. Where available, HLA class I and class II types were taken from metadata supplied by the sample provider and were not determined by assay-based typing. Samples were obtained from the ongoing ImmuneRACE study (first 160 participants) and from over 1,000 subjects provided by 6 global collaborators.

A second Seattle source provided samples from volunteer blood donors who had recovered from COVID-19. Whole blood was collected in K2EDTA tubes by collaborating institutions according to the institutions' own protocols. For TCRbeta analysis, collaborator samples were shipped as frozen whole blood, as isolated PBMCs, or as DNA extracted from either sample type. TCRbeta CDR3 regions were amplified from genomic DNA by means of the immunoSEQ Assay, a bias-controlled multiplex PCR. On the study's bioinformatics: Nucleated cell counts per sample were estimated from amplification of reference gene primers within the assay. Sequence reads were collapsed and filtered to measure the absolute abundance of every unique TCRbeta CDR3 rearrangement. Productive Simpson clonality was computed per sample as the square root of Simpson's diversity index over productive rearrangements. TCRdb retrieved this table from immuneACCESS and kept in-frame rearrangements only. Not all clones are present; in checked studies, unresolved V genes account for under half, and no reason is known for the remainder. V and J calls and clone size are those listed in that table; D and trimming were worked out from the DNA. Recorded for this sample are 170,000 or so clones; about 86% of them occurred a single time. The top ten constitute about 1% of the sample.

CDR3 length: 18 amino acids, cysteine to phenylalanine. The CDR3 DNA has 54 bases and is translated from base 1. Trimming costs V 5 bases and J 0 bases, and their ends lie 22 bases apart. CDR1 and CDR2, per the germline V gene, are MDHEN and SYDVKM. Comment on this clone: Its antigen is unknown. No much larger clonotype is one base removed from it; base qualities were not supplied.

Study-wide findings and limitations: How much clinical and demographic metadata was included differed by source and by participant, and the metadata was provided uncurated.

The TCR comes from a woman between 18 and 29 years old who had recovered from COVID-19. Recombination joined TRBV28 with TRBJ1-1; a tentative D match to TRBD1 spans 5 bases. Specimen: peripheral blood. The DNA reads TGTGCCAGCAGTGGCAGTGGAGGGGTTCGAGCTTTGAACACTGAAGCTTTCTTT. Its product reads: CASSGSGGVRALNTEAFF.